Listed below are T cell receptor beta chains from one sample, sequenced in a study of shared clonotypes between healthy human individuals. Profiling relied on immunoSEQ multiplex PCR, and the TCRdb table lists in-frame clones only, not all of them. The repertoire holds roughly 2.4 million clones, with roughly 95% as singletons. Source material: naive CD4+ T cells sorted from blood. These receptors originate from a man between 18 and 29 years old in good health. Each CDR3 is given with its conserved first and last residue. D genes are given only for firm matches. The size entry is marked missing in some rows and otherwise reads once, few, many or a size class.

D	J	V	size	DNA	CDR3
NA	TRBJ2-7	TRBV6-8	NA	TGTGCCACTCCCGAGGCAGCCCCCTACGAGCAGTACTTC	CATPEAAPYEQYF
NA	TRBJ1-2	TRBV7-6	NA	TGTGCCAGCAGCTTAGCGCCCGAGAACTATGGCTACACCTTC	CASSLAPENYGYTF
NA	TRBJ1-5	TRBV19	few	TGTGCCAGGCCTTATAGCAATCAGCCCCAGCATTTT	CARPYSNQPQHF
NA	TRBJ1-4	TRBV6-6	NA	TGTGCCAGCAGTTACTCCCACAGGGAATGGGAAAAACTGTTTTTT	CASSYSHREWEKLFF
NA	TRBJ1-2	TRBV14	NA	TGTGCCAGCAGCCAAGAGAGAGCCTATGGCTACACCTTC	CASSQERAYGYTF
NA	TRBJ1-5	TRBV6-6	NA	TGTGCCAGCAGTTGGCGGGGAGATAGCAATCAGCCCCAGCATTTT	CASSWRGDSNQPQHF
TRBD1	TRBJ2-5	TRBV7-7	NA	TGTGCTAGCAGCTTTGGGACAGGGGCAGAGACCCAGTACTTC	CASSFGTGAETQYF
NA	TRBJ1-5	TRBV7-2	NA	TGTGCCAGCAGCCTTCAAGAAAATCAGCCCCAGCATTTT	CASSLQENQPQHF
TRBD2	TRBJ2-5	TRBV5-6	NA	TGTGCCAGCAGCTTGGTGGGGGGGACCCAAGAGACCCAGTACTTC	CASSLVGGTQETQYF
TRBD1	TRBJ1-5	TRBV30	NA	TGTGCCTGGAATCAGGGACAGGGAAGGCAGCCCCAGCATTTT	CAWNQGQGRQPQHF
NA	TRBJ1-2	TRBV23-1	NA	TGCGCCAGCGCGCCGCTTATTTACAGGACCTATGGCTACACCTTC	CASAPLIYRTYGYTF
TRBD2	TRBJ2-1	TRBV10-1	once	TGCGCCAGCAGTGAGAAGGGGGGACTAGCAAGGTACAATGAGCAGTTCTTC	CASSEKGGLARYNEQFF
TRBD2	TRBJ2-5	TRBV2	once	TGTGCCAGCAGTGAAAGCGGGGGTCACCAAGAGACCCAGTACTTC	CASSESGGHQETQYF
TRBD2	TRBJ2-7	TRBV11-2	NA	TGTGCCAGCAGCCCCTCACTAGCGGAGTACTACGAGCAGTACTTC	CASSPSLAEYYEQYF
NA	TRBJ1-2	TRBV7-2	NA	TGTGCCAGCAGCTTAGTGTCAGGGACCTATGGCTACACCTTC	CASSLVSGTYGYTF
NA	TRBJ1-1	TRBV7-9	NA	TGTGCCAGCAGCTTACTACAGGGAAGTCTTGAAGCTTTCTTT	CASSLLQGSLEAFF
NA	TRBJ1-2	TRBV18	NA	TGTGCCAGCTCACCACCGGGGGACTATGGCTACACCTTC	CASSPPGDYGYTF
TRBD1	TRBJ2-7	TRBV7-8	NA	TGTGCCAGCAGCTTAATGGGACAGTCCTACGAGCAGTACTTC	CASSLMGQSYEQYF
NA	TRBJ2-3	TRBV5-4	NA	TGTGCCAGCGGAAATGGCCTTGGAGATACGCAGTATTTT	CASGNGLGDTQYF
NA	TRBJ1-6	TRBV4-1	NA	TGCGCCAGCAGCCAAGTGGGTACTAGTTCACCCCTCCACTTT	CASSQVGTSSPLHF
NA	TRBJ1-6	TRBV18	NA	TGTGCCAGCTCACCAGTCCCAGATAATTCACCCCTCCACTTT	CASSPVPDNSPLHF
NA	TRBJ1-2	TRBV6-6	NA	TGTGCCAGCAGTTACTCAATGCGCATCGGGGGATATGGCTACACCTTC	CASSYSMRIGGYGYTF
NA	TRBJ1-2	TRBV2	NA	TGTGCCAGCAGTTCTTGGACAGATATAAATGGCTACACCTTC	CASSSWTDINGYTF
NA	TRBJ1-1	TRBV14	NA	TGTGCCAGCAGCCAGTGGGGAAGGAACACTGAAGCTTTCTTT	CASSQWGRNTEAFF
NA	TRBJ2-4	TRBV5-1	NA	TGCGCCAGCAGCTTGGGAGGGGCCGGGGGCATTCAGTACTTC	CASSLGGAGGIQYF
NA	TRBJ2-3	TRBV29-1	NA	TGCAGCGCAACACCGACAGCAGTAACAGATACGCAGTATTTT	CSATPTAVTDTQYF
TRBD2	TRBJ2-3	TRBV7-9	once	TGTGCCAGCAGCGGCCGTACTAGCGGGGGTGGCACAGATACGCAGTATTTT	CASSGRTSGGGTDTQYF